The 28 T cell receptor beta chains below come from one sample, sequenced in a study of memory CD4+ T cells and cytomegalovirus serostatus. The sort gate was single viable CD3+CD4+CD8-CD45RO+ cells for memory CD4+ T cells. Produced via immunoSEQ multiplex PCR; TCRdb's table is partial and in-frame only. The sample includes tens of thousands of clones, over 75% of them seen just once. Sequenced material: memory CD4+ T cells from blood. These receptors came from an adult in good health and CMV-seronegative.

The chain joins TRBV5-4 to TRBJ2-3, with 7 bases lining up with TRBD1. The CDR3 has 15 residues. V lost 3 bases and J lost 0; bases outside the gene matches: 4. In germline, CDR1 is SGHNT, CDR2 YYREEE (reference sequence). CDR3 sequence (DNA): TGTGCCAGCAGCTGGGGACAGAGGAGCACAGATACGCAGTATTTT. Its protein is CASSWGQRSTDTQYF.

The genes are TRBV4-2 and TRBJ1-1; D perhaps matches TRBD1 (5 bases). Per germline, CDR1 LGHNA and CDR2 YNFKEQ. This CDR3 has 18 amino acids. Trimming pared 0 bases from V and 2 bases from J, leaving 19 bases between. The CDR3 loop is CASSQDWGGSGGNTEAFF. The CDR3 DNA follows: TGTGCCAGCAGCCAAGATTGGGGGGGTTCCGGTGGAAACACTGAAGCTTTCTTT.

This chain connects TRBV10-3 to TRBJ2-1; D ambiguous. V lost 6 bases and J lost 3, with 9 bases in between. CDR3 length equals 13 residues. Germline assignment: CDR1 ENHRY and CDR2 SYGVKD. CDR3 sequence reads: CAIRADGYNEQFF. The CDR3 region has the DNA TGTGCCATCAGGGCGGACGGCTACAATGAGCAGTTCTTC.

The chain has TRBV20-1 and TRBJ2-5; 8 bases are shared with TRBD1. This CDR3 comprises 11 residues. J was trimmed by 5 bases and V by 6 bases; bases with no gene match: 2. Germline V gives CDR1 DFQATT, CDR2 SNEGSKA (reference sequence). CDR3 loop: CSAGTGETQYF. The CDR3 nucleotides read TGCAGTGCGGGGACAGGCGAGACCCAGTACTTC.

This rearrangement joins TRBV7-3 to TRBJ1-1; 10 bases are shared with TRBD1. Germline assignment: CDR1 SGHTA and CDR2 FQGTGA. This CDR3 has 15 residues. V trimming: 5 bases; J trimming: 5 bases; junction bases outside the gene matches: 8. CDR3 sequence reads: CASSKGQGGLTEAFF. The CDR3 nucleotides are TGTGCCAGCAGCAAAGGACAGGGGGGATTAACTGAAGCTTTCTTT.

The chain joins TRBV7-6 to TRBJ1-5; tentatively, D is TRBD1 (5 bases). Germline V lookup: CDR1 SGHVS, CDR2 FNYEAQ. The CDR3 consists of 15 residues. Between the trimmed V and J ends, which lost 2 bases and 3 bases, there was a span of 11 bases. CDR3 in amino acids: CASSLFSGLNQPQHF. The DNA of the CDR3 is TGTGCCAGCAGCTTATTTTCAGGGCTCAATCAGCCCCAGCATTTT.

The V gene is TRBV5-6, the J gene TRBJ1-1, with a tentative D call TRBD1 (5 bases). CDR1 and CDR2 (germline): SGHDT, YYEEEE. The CDR3 length is 14 residues. The germline V and J ends were trimmed by 5 bases and 3 bases, with 14 bases remaining between them. The DNA for the CDR3 is TGTGCCAGCAGAATCCGGGAGGGGTACACTGAAGCTTTCTTT. Protein: CASRIREGYTEAFF.

V and J are TRBV5-1 and TRBJ1-2; 7 bases map to TRBD1. The ends lost 5 bases at V and 4 bases at J; junction bases unmatched: 11. In germline, CDR1 is SGHRS, CDR2 YFSETQ. The CDR3 loop spans 15 amino acids. CDR3 sequence reads: CASRDVQGSSYGYTF. The CDR3 nucleotides are TGCGCCAGCAGGGATGTACAGGGGTCTTCCTATGGCTACACCTTC.

J is TRBJ2-2 and V is TRBV18; 7 nucleotides line up with TRBD1. The V gene end was trimmed by 2 bases and the J gene end by 4 bases; junction bases not matched to a gene: 4. Germline V lookup: CDR1 KGHSH, CDR2 LQKENI. The CDR3 spans 15 residues. In nucleotides, the CDR3 is TGTGCCAGCTCACCAAGCCGGACAGGCACCGGGGAGCTGTTTTTT. It translates to CASSPSRTGTGELFF.

The chain couples TRBV5-6 to TRBJ2-7, with TRBD2 matching over 7 bases. CDR3 length: 15 amino acids. Germline-derived CDR1 and CDR2 are SGHDT and YYEEEE. The junction had 7 bases not matched to a gene; V was cut back by 1 base and J by 3 bases. CDR3 region: CASSLYQGGVYEQYF. CDR3 DNA: TGTGCCAGCAGCTTGTACCAGGGAGGGGTCTACGAGCAGTACTTC.

This clone showed up just a few times. The chain has TRBV13 and TRBJ1-3; D gene unclear. This CDR3 has 14 residues. CDR1 is PRHDT and CDR2 is FYEKMQ in the germline V gene (reference sequence). V was shortened by 3 bases and J by 4 bases, with 10 bases between the two germline ends. The CDR3 coding sequence is TGTGCCAGCAGCTTTAGTGGAGGGGGAAACACCATATATTTT. Protein: CASSFSGGGNTIYF.

The J gene is TRBJ1-3, the V gene TRBV5-1, with unresolved D. The CDR3 has 16 amino acids. Trimming took 0 bases from V and 0 from J, leaving 10 bases between them. The germline V gene has CDR1 SGHRS and CDR2 YFSETQ. CDR3 amino acids: CASSLVGEDSGNTIYF. The CDR3 region has the DNA TGCGCCAGCAGCTTGGTAGGTGAGGACTCTGGAAACACCATATATTTT.

This clone was detected only once. The chain carries TRBV6-1 and TRBJ2-7; TRBD1 matches 7 bases. Germline assignment: CDR1 MNHNS and CDR2 SASEGT. Trimming removed 7 bases from V and 3 bases from J; junction bases left unmatched: 9. This CDR3 comprises 14 residues. DNA of the CDR3: TGTGCCAGCAAGCCGACAGGGAGAAGCTACGAGCAGTACTTC. It yields the protein CASKPTGRSYEQYF.

The chain employs TRBV7-8 and TRBJ1-1; D remains unclear. The germline V and J ends were trimmed by 5 bases and 11 bases, with 15 bases remaining between them. From germline, CDR1 is SGHVS and CDR2 FQNEAQ. There are 12 residues in the CDR3. The CDR3 DNA reads TGTGCCAGCAGCCCAAATAGTAACCTTGCTTTCTTT. This encodes CASSPNSNLAFF. Complete variable domain (other parts from reference TRBV7-8 and TRBJ1-1): GAGVSQSPRYKVAKRGQDVALRCDPISGHVSLFWYQQALGQGPEFLTYFQNEAQLDKSGLPSDRFFAERPEGSVSTLKIQRTQQEDSAVYLCASSPNSNLAFFGQGTRLTVV.

The chain combines TRBV2 with TRBJ2-5; 12 bases are a match to TRBD2. Germline CDR1 SNHLY, CDR2 FYNNEI. Trimming removed 3 bases from V and 5 bases from J; junction bases left unmatched: 4. The CDR3 sequence is 15 residues long. The CDR3: CASSEGTSGWETQYF. In DNA form, the CDR3 reads TGTGCCAGCAGTGAGGGGACTAGCGGGTGGGAGACCCAGTACTTC.

The table lists this clone with a count of one. The chain uses TRBV7-9 and TRBJ2-2; 8 bases match TRBD1. CDR3 length: 13 residues. V lost 5 bases, J lost 6 bases, and 2 bases stayed unmatched. In germline, CDR1 is SEHNR, CDR2 FQNEAQ (reference sequence). The CDR3 DNA is TGTGCCAGCAGCGGACAGGGCTCCGGGGAGCTGTTTTTT. The encoded protein is CASSGQGSGELFF.

Only a few counts were recorded for this clone. V usage is TRBV7-2 and J usage is TRBJ1-1, with D unclear. There are 13 residues in the CDR3. The germline V gene encodes CDR1 SGHTA and CDR2 FQGNSA. The V and J ends lost 1 base and 3 bases respectively, with 6 bases between them. The CDR3 nucleotides read TGTGCCAGCAGCTTAGAGTTGTACACTGAAGCTTTCTTT. Translated: CASSLELYTEAFF.

This clone occurred a few times. For the CDR3, the DNA is TGTGCCTGGCCCGGGGGCGTTGGGACTGAAGCTTTCTTT. Translation gives CAWPGGVGTEAFF. The chain employs TRBV30 and TRBJ1-1, with D possibly being TRBD1 (6 bases). The CDR3 covers 13 residues. The ends were cut back, 5 bases at V and 5 bases at J, with 15 bases in the middle. Germline loops: CDR1 GTSNPN, CDR2 SVGIG (reference sequence).

The chain has TRBV6-1 and TRBJ2-1; TRBD1 matches 7 bases. V trimming: 2 bases; J trimming: 6 bases; junction bases outside the gene matches: 7. In germline, CDR1 is MNHNS, CDR2 SASEGT. The CDR3 is 15 amino acids. CDR3 in amino acids: CASSEPGGMVNEQFF. The DNA of the CDR3 is TGTGCCAGCAGTGAACCAGGGGGTATGGTCAATGAGCAGTTCTTC.

This clone has a handful of counts. This rearrangement joins TRBV2 to TRBJ1-6, with no clear D. The CDR3 runs to 11 residues. Trimming took off 6 bases at V and 17 bases at J, with 14 bases between the two ends. Germline lookup yields CDR1 SNHLY and CDR2 FYNNEI. The CDR3 DNA follows: TGTGCCAGCAGACCCTCAAAAGTAGTCCACTTT. This codes for CASRPSKVVHF. The full variable domain, in which reference TRBV2 and TRBJ1-6 provide the parts outside the CDR3, is EPEVTQTPSHQVTQMGQEVILRCVPISNHLYFYWYRQILGQKVEFLVSFYNNEISEKSEIFDDQFSVERPDGSNFTLKIRSTKLEDSAMYFCASRPSKVVHFGNGTRLTVT.

The chain recombines TRBV28 with TRBJ1-5; D might be TRBD1 (6 bases). V dropped 0 bases and J dropped 2 bases, with 11 bases sitting between them. The CDR3 consists of 16 residues. CDR1 is MDHEN and CDR2 is SYDVKM in the germline V gene. The CDR3 region is CASSLWDSIGNQPQHF. As DNA, the CDR3 is TGTGCCAGCAGTTTATGGGACAGTATCGGCAATCAGCCCCAGCATTTT.

The V and J genes are TRBV5-4 and TRBJ2-5, with 8 bases identical to TRBD2. The CDR3 runs 14 residues. Germline V lookup: CDR1 SGHNT, CDR2 YYREEE (reference sequence). V dropped 3 bases and J dropped 6; count of bases not matched to a gene: 7. CDR3 residues: CASSSAGGAKTQYF. The CDR3 DNA sequence: TGTGCCAGCAGCTCCGCCGGGGGGGCAAAGACCCAGTACTTC.

This clone was seen only a few times. The chain recombines TRBV27 with TRBJ2-3, with 8 bases matching TRBD2. CDR1 MNHEY and CDR2 SMNVEV come from the germline V gene (reference sequence). With V trimmed by 4 bases and J by 3 bases, 6 bases remained unmatched. The CDR3 sequence is 15 residues long. DNA for the CDR3: TGTGCCAGCAGTTCCCGACGGGGGGGAACAGATACGCAGTATTTT. Protein sequence: CASSSRRGGTDTQYF.

The V call is TRBV7-2, the J call TRBJ1-1; 11 nucleotides line up with TRBD1. This CDR3 comprises 17 residues. Trimming at V came to 5 bases and at J to 0 bases, leaving 8 bases not matched to a gene. Per the germline V gene, CDR1 is SGHTA and CDR2 is FQGNSA. CDR3 sequence reads: CASSLVGQGALNTEAFF. The CDR3 region has the DNA TGTGCCAGCAGCCTCGTTGGACAGGGGGCTCTGAACACTGAAGCTTTCTTT.

CDR3 sequence (DNA): TGTGCCAGCAGCCGGACCACAGGGGGCCGTATTCTTAATCAGCCCCAGCATTTT. Its translation: CASSRTTGGRILNQPQHF. The chain couples TRBV7-8 to TRBJ1-5; the match to TRBD1 covers 9 bases. The trim removed 5 bases at V and 4 bases at J, leaving 15 bases unmatched. Looked up from germline, CDR1 is SGHVS and CDR2 is FQNEAQ. CDR3 size: 18 residues.

The chain links TRBV7-2 to TRBJ1-5; D gene uncertain. Per the germline V gene, CDR1 is SGHTA and CDR2 is FQGNSA. The CDR3 is 13 residues long. V was cut by 5 bases and J by 4 bases, with 9 bases left in between. Here the CDR3 DNA reads TGTGCCAGCAGCAAGGCAGTAAATCAGCCCCAGCATTTT. Its protein product is CASSKAVNQPQHF.

The chain couples TRBV11-3 to TRBJ1-1; no clear D. The germline V gene encodes CDR1 SGHNT and CDR2 YENEEA. This CDR3 has 13 residues. V lost 0 bases, J lost 3 bases, and 5 bases lay in between. The CDR3 nucleotides are TGTGCCAGCAGCTTAGAGGCTTACACTGAAGCTTTCTTT. As protein: CASSLEAYTEAFF.

This clone has only one observation. V and J are TRBV7-9 and TRBJ1-2, with D uncertain. In germline, CDR1 is SEHNR, CDR2 FQNEAQ (reference sequence). The CDR3 runs 14 residues. V was trimmed by 5 bases and J by 0 bases, leaving 10 bases between them. CDR3 sequence: CASSPSRTNYGYTF. In DNA, the CDR3 is TGTGCCAGCAGCCCGAGTAGGACTAACTATGGCTACACCTTC.